The source of this T cell receptor beta chain is a study of blood T cell repertoires in COVID-19. About the study: Both acute and convalescent COVID-19 samples were obtained from the United States, Italy and Spain. In each case, the material was cDNA or gDNA derived from T cells, B-cell-depleted T cells, or PBMCs.

Source study methods: Reference gene primer amplification in the assay estimated nucleated cell counts. Method: immunoSEQ multiplex PCR; TCRdb's copy keeps in-frame clones and lacks some. That table gives V, J and clone size, and the DNA gave D and trimming. Altogether a few hundred thousand clones are present, roughly nine tenths being singletons, with the ten largest covering roughly 6.5%. Germline V lookup: CDR1 SGHRS, CDR2 YFSETQ. CDR3 length equals 15 residues. Trimming took 4 bases from V and 3 from J; bases not matched to a gene: 9. Specimen: peripheral blood. This clonotype was sampled from a man aged 18 to 30 who had recovered from COVID-19. The V gene is TRBV5-1, the J gene TRBJ2-7, with 8 bases that match TRBD2. CDR3 sequence reads: CASSNAGGRGYEQYF. The CDR3 bases are TGCGCCAGCAGCAACGCGGGGGGACGGGGCTACGAGCAGTACTTC.